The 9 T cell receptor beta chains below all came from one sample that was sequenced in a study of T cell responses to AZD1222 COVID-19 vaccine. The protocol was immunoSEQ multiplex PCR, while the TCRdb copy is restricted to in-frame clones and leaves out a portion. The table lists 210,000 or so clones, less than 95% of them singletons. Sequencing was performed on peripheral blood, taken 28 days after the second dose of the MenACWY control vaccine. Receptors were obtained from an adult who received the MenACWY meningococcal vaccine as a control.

In DNA form, the CDR3 reads TGTGCCAGCAGTTCACAGACAGGGGTCTCCTACGAGCAGTACTTC. Protein sequence: CASSSQTGVSYEQYF. The chain recombines TRBV28 with TRBJ2-7; 8 positions match TRBD1. The trim removed 4 bases at V and 0 bases at J, leaving 5 bases unmatched. The CDR3 sequence is 15 residues long. Germline assignment: CDR1 MDHEN and CDR2 SYDVKM. Based on the CDR3 plus reference TRBV28 and TRBJ2-7, the full variable domain is DVKVTQSSRYLVKRTGEKVFLECVQDMDHENMFWYRQDPGLGLRLIYFSYDVKMKEKGDIPEGYSVSREKKERFSLILESASTNQTSMYLCASSSQTGVSYEQYFGPGTRLTVT.

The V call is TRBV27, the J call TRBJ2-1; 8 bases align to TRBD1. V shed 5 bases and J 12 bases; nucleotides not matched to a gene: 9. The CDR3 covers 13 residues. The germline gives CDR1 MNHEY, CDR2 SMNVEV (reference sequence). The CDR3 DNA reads TGTGCCAGCAGTGGCAAAGCCGGGACAGGGCAGTTCTTC. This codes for CASSGKAGTGQFF.

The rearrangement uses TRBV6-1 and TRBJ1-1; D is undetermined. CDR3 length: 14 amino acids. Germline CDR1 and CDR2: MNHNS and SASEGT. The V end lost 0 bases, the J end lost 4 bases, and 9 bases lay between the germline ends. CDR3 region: CASSEAGLGTEAFF. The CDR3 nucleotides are TGTGCCAGCAGTGAAGCGGGGTTGGGCACTGAAGCTTTCTTT.

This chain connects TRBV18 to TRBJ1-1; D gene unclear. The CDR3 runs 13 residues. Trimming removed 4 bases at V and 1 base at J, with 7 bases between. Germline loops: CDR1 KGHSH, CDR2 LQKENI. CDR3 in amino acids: CASSRGRNTEAFF. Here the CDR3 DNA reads TGTGCCAGCTCACGTGGAAGGAACACTGAAGCTTTCTTT.

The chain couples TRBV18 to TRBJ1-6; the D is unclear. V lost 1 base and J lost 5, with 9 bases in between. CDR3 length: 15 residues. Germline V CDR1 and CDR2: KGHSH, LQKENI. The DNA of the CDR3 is TGTGCCAGCTCACCACAGGGTCAAGATAATTCACCCCTCCACTTT. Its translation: CASSPQGQDNSPLHF.

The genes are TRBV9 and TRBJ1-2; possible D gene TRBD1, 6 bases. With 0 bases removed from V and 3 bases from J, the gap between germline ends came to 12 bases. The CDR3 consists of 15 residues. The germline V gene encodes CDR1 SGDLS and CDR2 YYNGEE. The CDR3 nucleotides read TGTGCCAGCAGCGTAGAAGTCAGGGGCGACTATGGCTACACCTTC. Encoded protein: CASSVEVRGDYGYTF.

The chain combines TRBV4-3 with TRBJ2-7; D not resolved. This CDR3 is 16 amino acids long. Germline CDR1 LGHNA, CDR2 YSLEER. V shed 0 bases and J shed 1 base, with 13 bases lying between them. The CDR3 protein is CASSQDRVPRSYEQYF. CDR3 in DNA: TGCGCCAGCAGCCAAGACCGGGTCCCCCGGTCCTACGAGCAGTACTTC.

Written as DNA, the CDR3 is TGTGCCAGCAGCCTATCTGGACGGTTGAACACTGAAGCTTTCTTT. This encodes CASSLSGRLNTEAFF. This chain links TRBV3-1 (or the pseudogene TRBV3-2) with TRBJ1-1; no reliable D call. The CDR3 loop spans 15 amino acids. Trimming left V 4 bases short and J 0 bases short, with 12 bases between. CDR1 LGHDT and CDR2 YNNKEL come from the germline V gene (reference sequence).

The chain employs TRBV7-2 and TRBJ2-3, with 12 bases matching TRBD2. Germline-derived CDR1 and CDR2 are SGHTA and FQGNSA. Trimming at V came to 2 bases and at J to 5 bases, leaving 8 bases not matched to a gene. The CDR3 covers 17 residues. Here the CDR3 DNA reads TGTGCCAGCAGCTTAAGCGCTAGCGGGGGGGCGAGAGATACGCAGTATTTT. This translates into CASSLSASGGARDTQYF.